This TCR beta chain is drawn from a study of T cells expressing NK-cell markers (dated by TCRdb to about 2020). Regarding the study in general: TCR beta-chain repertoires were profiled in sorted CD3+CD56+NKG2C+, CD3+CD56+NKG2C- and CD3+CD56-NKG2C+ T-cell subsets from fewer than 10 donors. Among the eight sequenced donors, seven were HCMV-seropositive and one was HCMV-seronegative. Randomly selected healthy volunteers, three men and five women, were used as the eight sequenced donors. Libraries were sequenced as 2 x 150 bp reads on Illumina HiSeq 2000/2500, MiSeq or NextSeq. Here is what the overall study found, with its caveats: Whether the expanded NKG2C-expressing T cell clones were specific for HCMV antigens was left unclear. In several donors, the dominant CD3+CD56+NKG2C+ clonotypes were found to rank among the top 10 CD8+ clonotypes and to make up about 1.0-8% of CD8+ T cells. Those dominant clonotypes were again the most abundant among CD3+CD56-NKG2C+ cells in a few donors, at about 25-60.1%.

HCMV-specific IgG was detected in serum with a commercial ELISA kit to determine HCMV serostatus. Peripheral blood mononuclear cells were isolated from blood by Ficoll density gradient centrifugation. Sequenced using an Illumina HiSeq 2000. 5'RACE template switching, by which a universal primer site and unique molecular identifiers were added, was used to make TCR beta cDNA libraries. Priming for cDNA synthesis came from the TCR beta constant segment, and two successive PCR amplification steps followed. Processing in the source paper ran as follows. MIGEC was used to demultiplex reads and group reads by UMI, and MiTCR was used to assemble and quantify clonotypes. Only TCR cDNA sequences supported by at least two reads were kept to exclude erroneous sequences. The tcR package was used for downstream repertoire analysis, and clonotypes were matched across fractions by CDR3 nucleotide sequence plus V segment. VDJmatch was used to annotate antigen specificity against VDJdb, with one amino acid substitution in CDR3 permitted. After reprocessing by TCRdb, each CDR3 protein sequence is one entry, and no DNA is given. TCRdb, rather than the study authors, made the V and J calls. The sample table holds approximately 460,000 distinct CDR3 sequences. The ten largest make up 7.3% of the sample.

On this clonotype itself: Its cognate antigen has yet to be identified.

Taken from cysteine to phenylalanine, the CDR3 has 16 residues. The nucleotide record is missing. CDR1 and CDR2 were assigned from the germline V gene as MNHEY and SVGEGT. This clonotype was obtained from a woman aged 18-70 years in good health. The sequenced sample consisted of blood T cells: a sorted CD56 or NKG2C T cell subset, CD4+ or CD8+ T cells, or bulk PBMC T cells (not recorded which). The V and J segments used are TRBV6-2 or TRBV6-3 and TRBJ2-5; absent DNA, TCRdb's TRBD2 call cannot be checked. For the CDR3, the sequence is CASNRLVFGMEETQYF.